The 20 T cell receptor beta chains below all came from one sample that was sequenced in a study of sequential checkpoint blockade in melanoma. Some clones are missing from TCRdb's copy, which holds only in-frame ones; the method was immunoSEQ multiplex PCR. The table records about 18,000 clones, approximately 57% of them present only once. Treatment noted: randomized to nivolumab then ipilimumab (arm A) or the reverse (arm B). Sequencing was performed on CD8+ T cells sorted from blood (inferred from file names), taken from a patient given nivolumab and ipilimumab in sequence. These TCRs come from a human donor with melanoma.

The genes are TRBV4-1 and TRBJ2-7; D not resolved. The CDR3 runs to 17 residues. V lost 4 bases, J lost 3 bases, and 22 bases lay in between. CDR1 and CDR2 from the germline V gene are MGHRA and YSYEKL. For the CDR3, the DNA is TGCGCCAGCAGCCTACGATATCAGGCTCTGGTCGACTACGAGCAGTACTTC. Protein: CASSLRYQALVDYEQYF.

A few counts support this clone. The junction shows a germline mismatch at one end, possibly a read error. The V and J genes are TRBV5-3 and TRBJ2-7, with 11 nucleotides matching TRBD2. TRBV5-3 is reported as an ORF; its role is uncertain. This CDR3 is 14 amino acids long. The CDR3 is CASSSTSGNYEQYF. The CDR3 DNA follows: TGTGCCAGCAGCTCGACTAGCGGGAACTACGAGCAGTACTTC.

A single count supports this clone. The CDR3 is CASKLGAGANYGYTF. The CDR3 DNA reads TGTGCCAGCAAGTTAGGGGCGGGGGCTAACTATGGCTACACCTTC. This chain uses TRBV2 with TRBJ1-2; possibly TRBD1 for D (5 bases). The germline CDR1 and CDR2 sequences are SNHLY and FYNNEI. This CDR3 comprises 15 residues. Trimming shortened V by 7 bases and J by 0 bases, and 15 bases separated the two germline ends.

This clone was seen a few times. The chain uses TRBV7-9 and TRBJ1-2; D is undetermined. Trimming cost V 1 base and J 0 bases, with 15 bases left between them. The CDR3 has 17 residues. CDR1 SEHNR and CDR2 FQNEAQ come from the germline V gene (reference sequence). This CDR3 is CASSLDPLAGANYGYTF. CDR3 DNA: TGTGCCAGCAGCTTAGATCCCCTGGCGGGAGCTAACTATGGCTACACCTTC.

The chain has TRBV29-1 and TRBJ2-7; TRBD1 aligns across 10 bases. Germline V lookup: CDR1 SQVTM, CDR2 ANQGSEA. The CDR3 extends over 14 amino acids. The V and J ends lost 1 base and 3 bases, in that order; junction bases with no gene match: 3. CDR3 region: CSVEVWTGGYEQYF. The CDR3 region has the DNA TGCAGCGTTGAAGTGTGGACAGGGGGCTACGAGCAGTACTTC.

Only a few counts were recorded for this clone. This sequence joins TRBV29-1 and TRBJ2-1; D is perhaps TRBD1 (5 bases). Germline CDR1 is SQVTM and CDR2 is ANQGSEA. The CDR3 consists of 13 residues. V gave up 0 bases and J gave up 6 bases, with 9 bases separating them. CDR3 in DNA: TGCAGCGTTGAAGATCGACAGAGCAATGAGCAGTTCTTC. Its translation is CSVEDRQSNEQFF.

V usage is TRBV19 and J usage is TRBJ2-1, with TRBD2 identical over 8 bases. CDR3 size: 16 residues. V trimming: 3 bases; J trimming: 4 bases; junction bases outside the gene matches: 8. The germline V gene has CDR1 LNHDA and CDR2 SQIVND (reference sequence). CDR3 residues: CASSIRSGGTYNEQFF. The CDR3 DNA is TGTGCCAGTAGTATCCGGAGCGGGGGTACATACAATGAGCAGTTCTTC.

This clone was counted between two and nine times. This sequence joins TRBV4-1 and TRBJ2-7; 9 bases align to TRBD2. CDR3 length equals 15 residues. The V segment lost 0 bases and the J segment 5 bases; nucleotides outside the gene matches: 5. Germline loops: CDR1 MGHRA, CDR2 YSYEKL. The CDR3 nucleotides read TGCGCCAGCAGCCAAGATGCGGGAGGGCTTAACGAGCAGTACTTC. The encoded protein is CASSQDAGGLNEQYF.

The chain couples TRBV19 to TRBJ2-3, with TRBD2 identical over 15 bases. CDR1 and CDR2 from the germline V gene are LNHDA and SQIVND (reference sequence). The CDR3 is 17 amino acids. After removal of 5 bases from V and 2 bases from J, the junction contained 5 bases not matched to a gene. This chain's CDR3 is CASSLGTSGGYTDTQYF. The CDR3 region has the DNA TGTGCCAGTAGTCTCGGGACTAGCGGGGGGTACACAGATACGCAGTATTTT.

This clone was seen a handful of times. This rearrangement joins TRBV2 to TRBJ1-5, with 7 nucleotides matching TRBD1. With 1 base clipped from V and 1 base from J, the junction kept 1 base outside the gene matches. The CDR3 totals 15 residues. CDR1 is SNHLY and CDR2 is FYNNEI in the germline V gene. The CDR3 nucleotides are TGTGCCAGCAGTGAAGAGGGGGCGAGCAATCAGCCCCAGCATTTT. Its protein product is CASSEEGASNQPQHF.

This rearrangement joins TRBV28 to TRBJ2-7; D uncertain. Germline V gene sequence: CDR1 MDHEN, CDR2 SYDVKM. V was pared by 6 bases and J by 2 bases, with 14 bases between. The CDR3 loop spans 14 amino acids. The chain's CDR3 is CASRMPGDPYEQYF. CDR3 nucleotide sequence: TGTGCCAGCAGGATGCCTGGAGACCCCTACGAGCAGTACTTC.

This rearrangement joins TRBV6-5 to TRBJ1-1; no reliable D call. Germline V CDR1 and CDR2: MNHEY, SVGAGI. Deletions cut 5 bases from V and 1 base from J, with 11 bases between. There are 14 residues in the CDR3. CDR3 residues: CASSEYNQNTEAFF. The CDR3 DNA reads TGTGCCAGCAGTGAATACAACCAGAACACTGAAGCTTTCTTT.

This clone occurred a few times. The chain employs TRBV19 and TRBJ1-2; D is possibly TRBD1 (5 bases). V lost 5 bases to trimming and J lost 2 bases, with 9 bases between them. Germline V gene data show CDR1 as LNHDA and CDR2 as SQIVND (reference sequence). The CDR3 loop spans 13 amino acids. CDR3 bases: TGTGCCAGTAGTGTGACAGCCAACTATGGCTACACCTTC. Encoded protein: CASSVTANYGYTF.

The rearrangement joins TRBV27 to TRBJ1-1, with D tentatively TRBD1 (5 bases). V lost 2 bases and J 5 bases, leaving 9 bases between the germline ends. This CDR3 is 13 amino acids long. Germline CDR1 and CDR2: MNHEY and SMNVEV (reference sequence). This CDR3 is CASSLPGLTEAFF. The CDR3 nucleotides are TGTGCCAGCAGTTTACCAGGGTTAACTGAAGCTTTCTTT.

The chain uses TRBV4-1 and TRBJ2-7, with D tentatively TRBD2 (5 bases). Between the trimmed V and J ends, which lost 1 base and 3 bases, there was a span of 13 bases. Germline lookup yields CDR1 MGHRA and CDR2 YSYEKL. This CDR3 has 15 amino acids. The CDR3 spells CASSQGSGNSYEQYF. In DNA form, the CDR3 reads TGCGCCAGCAGCCAAGGATCGGGGAACAGCTACGAGCAGTACTTC.

The chain recombines TRBV7-3 with TRBJ2-2; 7 bases line up with TRBD2. The CDR3 is made up of 15 amino acids. Germline values: CDR1 SGHTA, CDR2 FQGTGA. Trimming at V came to 5 bases and at J to 5 bases, leaving 8 bases not matched to a gene. The CDR3 DNA follows: TGTGCCAGCAGCCCGGATAGGGGAGGGACCGGGGAGCTGTTTTTT. The encoded protein is CASSPDRGGTGELFF.

The genes are TRBV7-9 and TRBJ2-7, with D possibly matching TRBD1 (5 bases). The CDR3 covers 16 residues. Germline CDR1 and CDR2: SEHNR and FQNEAQ (reference sequence). V gave up 2 bases and J gave up 2 bases, with 16 bases separating them. The chain's CDR3 is CASSLLGQGLTYEQYF. The CDR3 bases are TGTGCCAGCAGCTTATTGGGGCAGGGCCTTACCTACGAGCAGTACTTC.

This clone showed up just once. The chain recombines TRBV10-2 with TRBJ2-7, with D possibly TRBD1 on 7 matching bases. Trimming took off 2 bases at V and 7 bases at J, with 24 bases between the two ends. The CDR3 loop spans 17 amino acids. Looked up from germline, CDR1 is WSHSY and CDR2 is SAAADI. The CDR3 protein is CASSELGQEGSQWEQYF. As DNA, the CDR3 is TGCGCCAGCAGTGAGCTTGGACAGGAGGGTAGTCAGTGGGAGCAGTACTTC.

This chain links TRBV27 with TRBJ2-3, with D unresolved. The CDR3 totals 11 residues. Germline V CDR1 and CDR2: MNHEY, SMNVEV (reference sequence). V lost 3 bases, J lost 4 bases, and 2 bases lay in between. CDR3 bases: TGTGCCAGCAGTTTCGCAGATACGCAGTATTTT. It is translated as CASSFADTQYF.

CDR3 bases: TGTGCCAGCAGCCATTTTAGCGGGGGGCCCACAGATACGCAGTATTTT. Its translation: CASSHFSGGPTDTQYF. The chain recombines TRBV4-2 with TRBJ2-3, with 10 nucleotides matching TRBD2. The junction had 5 bases not matched to a gene; V was cut back by 3 bases and J by 2 bases. The CDR3 consists of 16 residues. The germline V gene encodes CDR1 LGHNA and CDR2 YNFKEQ.